The 16 T cell receptor beta chains reported below all come from one sample, sequenced in a study of T cells in localized non-small cell lung cancer. Clones were sequenced by immunoSEQ multiplex PCR, and TCRdb holds only the in-frame ones, with some missing. The sample includes around 91,000 clones, roughly 87% of them seen just once. The source was peripheral blood, collected before any cancer treatment. Receptor source: a man aged 40 to 70 with stage I squamous cell lung carcinoma.

V is TRBV2 and J is TRBJ1-1; D remains ambiguous. Germline values: CDR1 SNHLY, CDR2 FYNNEI. The V gene lost 6 bases and the J gene lost 5 bases, with 13 bases spanning the gap. The CDR3 totals 13 residues. The CDR3 protein is CASSPSERTEAFF. The CDR3 nucleotides read TGTGCCAGCAGCCCATCCGAACGAACTGAAGCTTTCTTT.

This clone was picked up one time. The chain links TRBV15 to TRBJ1-5; D is unclear. V was clipped by 6 bases and J by 3 bases, with 15 bases between them. This CDR3 region has 15 residues. The germline gives CDR1 LNHNV, CDR2 YYDKDF (reference sequence). The CDR3 reads CATSRTGETNQPQHF. The CDR3 DNA reads as TGTGCCACCAGTCGGACCGGTGAAACCAATCAGCCCCAGCATTTT.

This clone was seen once. V and J are TRBV2 and TRBJ2-3; maybe TRBD2 (5 bases). Germline values: CDR1 SNHLY, CDR2 FYNNEI. The length of the CDR3 is 14 residues. The V end lost 5 bases, the J end lost 1 base, and 10 bases lay between the germline ends. The CDR3: CASSPARGTDTQYF. CDR3 nucleotides: TGTGCCAGCAGTCCGGCGCGGGGCACAGATACGCAGTATTTT.

This clone showed up just a few times. The V gene is TRBV14, the J gene TRBJ1-1; D ambiguous. The CDR3 runs 11 residues. Germline V CDR1 and CDR2: SGHDN, FVKESK. V lost 4 bases and J lost 1, with 1 base in between. The CDR3 loop reads CASSPNTEAFF. In nucleotides, the CDR3 is TGTGCCAGCAGCCCGAACACTGAAGCTTTCTTT. Based on the CDR3 plus reference TRBV14 and TRBJ1-1, the full variable domain is EAGVTQFPSHSVIEKGQTVTLRCDPISGHDNLYWYRRVMGKEIKFLLHFVKESKQDESGMPNNRFLAERTGGTYSTLKVQPAELEDSGVYFCASSPNTEAFFGQGTRLTVV.

This clone was seen a single time. The rearrangement uses TRBV5-6 and TRBJ1-1; D is unclear. The CDR3 has 13 amino acids. The V gene lost 2 bases and the J gene lost 1 base, with 6 bases spanning the gap. CDR1 and CDR2 (germline): SGHDT, YYEEEE. CDR3 protein: CASSFQQNTEAFF. The CDR3 region has the DNA TGTGCCAGCAGCTTTCAGCAGAACACTGAAGCTTTCTTT.

The V and J genes are TRBV5-5 and TRBJ1-4; D uncertain. This CDR3 is built from 14 residues. In germline, CDR1 is SGHKS, CDR2 YYEKEE (reference sequence). V was shortened by 5 bases and J by 3 bases, with 11 bases between the two germline ends. The CDR3 region is CASSLMQSNEKLFF. The CDR3 DNA sequence: TGTGCCAGCAGTCTTATGCAGTCTAATGAAAAACTGTTTTTT.

The chain couples TRBV7-9 to TRBJ2-7; no firm D call. V was clipped by 5 bases and J by 2 bases, with 7 bases between them. This CDR3 spans 12 amino acids. Per germline, CDR1 SEHNR and CDR2 FQNEAQ (reference sequence). CDR3 protein: CASSPRPYEQYF. CDR3 nucleotides: TGTGCCAGCAGCCCCCGGCCCTACGAGCAGTACTTC.

V gene TRBV6-1 combines with J gene TRBJ2-1; 12 nucleotides agree with TRBD2. Germline V gene sequence: CDR1 MNHNS, CDR2 SASEGT. Unmatched junction bases numbered 7, after V lost 3 bases and J lost 1 base. The CDR3 is 18 residues long. The DNA of the CDR3 is TGTGCCAGCAGTGAGGCTCGACTAGCGGGGGTTTCCTACAATGAGCAGTTCTTC. It is translated as CASSEARLAGVSYNEQFF.

The J gene is TRBJ2-7, the V gene TRBV6-6, with a tentative D call TRBD1 (5 bases). The V end was cut by 6 bases, the J end by 1 base, with 10 bases between. Per the germline V gene, CDR1 is MNHNY and CDR2 is SVGAGI (reference sequence). This CDR3 is 13 amino acids long. DNA for the CDR3: TGTGCCAGCAGCTTACAGGAGTCCTACGAGCAGTACTTC. Residues: CASSLQESYEQYF.

The chain joins TRBV29-1 to TRBJ2-3; TRBD2 matches at 7 bases. The CDR3 sequence is 14 residues long. V lost 6 bases and J lost 1; bases outside the gene matches: 7. The germline V gene has CDR1 SQVTM and CDR2 ANQGSEA. The CDR3 spells CSVGSRGGTDTQYF. The CDR3, as DNA: TGCAGCGTGGGGTCCCGGGGGGGCACAGATACGCAGTATTTT.

The J gene is TRBJ1-2, the V gene TRBV10-3; TRBD1 matches 8 bases. This CDR3 is 13 amino acids long. Germline CDR1 ENHRY, CDR2 SYGVKD. J lost 3 bases, V lost 4 bases, and 1 base had no gene match. The CDR3 loop is CAISGGQDYGYTF. The CDR3 coding sequence is TGTGCCATCAGTGGGGGACAGGACTATGGCTACACCTTC.

V usage is TRBV6-6 and J usage is TRBJ1-1, with 8 bases aligning to TRBD1. The CDR3 extends over 13 amino acids. The J segment lost 6 bases and the V segment lost 6 bases, leaving 6 bases of the junction unmatched. Germline CDR1 reads MNHNY; CDR2 reads SVGAGI (reference sequence). CDR3 in DNA: TGTGCCAGCAGGCACGCACAGGGGGCTGAAGCTTTCTTT. Translating it yields CASRHAQGAEAFF.

On this clone: Relative to the germline gene, one junction end is altered; a read error may explain this. This chain uses TRBV7-2 with TRBJ2-7; 12 bases map to TRBD2. Germline CDR1 and CDR2: SGHTA and FQGNSA. The CDR3 runs to 12 residues. CDR3 bases: TGTGCCAGCAGCTTCCAGACTAGCGGGGGTAACTTC. This gives the protein CASSFQTSGGNF. Full variable domain (rest looked up from reference TRBV7-2 and TRBJ2-7): GAGVSQSPSNKVTEKGKDVELRCDPISGHTALYWYRQSLGQGLEFLIYFQGNSAPDKSGLPSDRFSAERTGGSVSTLTIQRTQQEDSAVYLCASSFQTSGGNFGPGTRLTVT.

J is TRBJ1-1 and V is TRBV20-1; D not resolved. Germline V gives CDR1 DFQATT, CDR2 SNEGSKA (reference sequence). The CDR3 has 11 amino acids. V lost 4 bases, J lost 5 bases, and 8 bases lay in between. CDR3 loop: CSAIGETEAFF. CDR3 sequence (DNA): TGCAGTGCTATCGGGGAAACTGAAGCTTTCTTT.

This chain's CDR3 is CASSPGGIDQPQHF. Here the CDR3 DNA reads TGTGCCAGCAGCCCCGGGGGGATTGATCAGCCCCAGCATTTT. The V and J genes are TRBV7-2 and TRBJ1-5; D might be TRBD1 (5 bases). CDR3 length equals 14 residues. Trimming left V 5 bases short and J 5 bases short, with 13 bases between. Germline CDR1 and CDR2: SGHTA and FQGNSA.

This clone has just a few counts. This chain uses TRBV4-1 with TRBJ2-5, with TRBD1 as a possible D gene (6 bases). The CDR3 has 19 residues. Trimming removed 1 base at V and 6 bases at J, with 27 bases between. Germline assignment: CDR1 MGHRA and CDR2 YSYEKL. The CDR3, as DNA: TGCGCCAGCAGCCAAGTTGTCTCCGGCGTCTCCGGGACACGAAAGACCCAGTACTTC. Protein: CASSQVVSGVSGTRKTQYF.